The 6 T cell receptor beta chains in this list originate from one sample, sequenced in a study of Graves' ophthalmopathy and Graves' hyperthyroidism. RNA served as the template for amplifying TCR beta CDR3 regions. In the first round, RT-PCR was carried out with HTBI primers, and a multiplex PCR formed the second round. MiXCR, run by TCRdb on the multiplex PCR reads, gives a single entry per CDR3 protein. The sample yields more than 150,000 distinct CDR3 sequences, 30% to 45% seen once. The sample taken for sequencing was peripheral blood. The receptors were gathered from a woman between 40 and 55 years old with Graves' ophthalmopathy.

This clonotype occurred many times. The genes are TRBV6-4 and TRBJ1-2; TRBD1 is a possible D gene (6 bases). CDR1 and CDR2 (germline): MRHNA, SNTAGT. This CDR3 is 14 amino acids long. V lost 4 bases to trimming and J lost 2 bases, with 11 bases between them. The CDR3 DNA reads as TGTGCCAGCAGTGGACAGGCGCCGAACTATGGCTACACCTTC. This codes for CASSGQAPNYGYTF.

V usage is TRBV5-4 and J usage is TRBJ2-5; D unclear. V was clipped by 0 bases and J by 1 base, with 10 bases between them. The CDR3 covers 15 residues. Germline V gene lookup returns CDR1 SGHNT and CDR2 YYREEE (reference sequence). Here the CDR3 DNA reads TGTGCCAGCAGCTTGGAATGGGAAGGCCAAGAGACCCAGTACTTC. This sequence encodes CASSLEWEGQETQYF.

This clonotype was recorded many times. The chain uses TRBV7-2 and TRBJ1-1, with D hard to call. This CDR3 comprises 14 residues. Trimming removed 1 base from V and 1 base from J, with 7 bases in between. The germline V gene has CDR1 SGHTA and CDR2 FQGNSA. In DNA form, the CDR3 reads TGTGCCAGCAGCTTAGGTCATACGAACACTGAAGCTTTCTTT. This encodes CASSLGHTNTEAFF.

The sample holds many counts of this clonotype. The chain uses TRBV27 and TRBJ2-7; D may correspond to TRBD1 or TRBD2 (5 bases each). Looked up from germline, CDR1 is MNHEY and CDR2 is SMNVEV (reference sequence). CDR3 length: 14 amino acids. V was cut by 5 bases and J by 3 bases, with 14 bases left in between. The CDR3 spells CASSIRTQGYEQYF. The DNA for the CDR3 is TGTGCCAGCAGTATCAGGACTCAGGGCTACGAGCAGTACTTC.

This clonotype has a handful of counts. The V gene is TRBV7-9, the J gene TRBJ1-1, with D perhaps TRBD1 (5 bases). The germline V gene encodes CDR1 SEHNR and CDR2 FQNEAQ (reference sequence). V lost 0 bases and J lost 1, with 6 bases in between. The CDR3 is made up of 14 amino acids. This CDR3 reads CASSLAGENTEAFF. The CDR3 nucleotides read TGTGCCAGCAGCTTAGCAGGGGAGAACACTGAAGCTTTCTTT.

This clonotype was found many times. As DNA, the CDR3 is TGTGCCAGCAGTGAAGGACAGGGGTATCAGCCCCAGCATTTT. It yields the protein CASSEGQGYQPQHF. V gene TRBV6-1 combines with J gene TRBJ1-5; 8 bases align to TRBD1. V lost 1 base to trimming and J lost 5 bases; unmatched junction nucleotides: 1. The CDR3 consists of 14 residues. CDR1 and CDR2 (germline): MNHNS, SASEGT.